A few counts support the clone carrying this TCR beta chain. The sample comes from a study of tumor-infiltrating lymphocytes in localized non-small cell lung cancer. Study-level background: From each patient, both tumor and uninvolved lung, non-adjacent to tumor, were sampled.

The germline V gene has CDR1 SGHTA and CDR2 FQGNSA. The V segment lost 4 bases and the J segment 3 bases; nucleotides outside the gene matches: 7. The CDR3 has 15 amino acids. Clones were sequenced by immunoSEQ multiplex PCR, and TCRdb holds only the in-frame ones, with some missing. Of about 6,600 clones in the sample, 74% were seen once. The V and J genes are TRBV7-2 and TRBJ1-1; 8 bases align to TRBD1. This receptor was identified in a human donor with non-small cell lung cancer. Sample: lung tumor tissue. CDR3 residues: CASSWRPGGHTEAFF. Written as DNA, the CDR3 is TGTGCCAGCAGCTGGCGTCCAGGGGGCCACACTGAAGCTTTCTTT.